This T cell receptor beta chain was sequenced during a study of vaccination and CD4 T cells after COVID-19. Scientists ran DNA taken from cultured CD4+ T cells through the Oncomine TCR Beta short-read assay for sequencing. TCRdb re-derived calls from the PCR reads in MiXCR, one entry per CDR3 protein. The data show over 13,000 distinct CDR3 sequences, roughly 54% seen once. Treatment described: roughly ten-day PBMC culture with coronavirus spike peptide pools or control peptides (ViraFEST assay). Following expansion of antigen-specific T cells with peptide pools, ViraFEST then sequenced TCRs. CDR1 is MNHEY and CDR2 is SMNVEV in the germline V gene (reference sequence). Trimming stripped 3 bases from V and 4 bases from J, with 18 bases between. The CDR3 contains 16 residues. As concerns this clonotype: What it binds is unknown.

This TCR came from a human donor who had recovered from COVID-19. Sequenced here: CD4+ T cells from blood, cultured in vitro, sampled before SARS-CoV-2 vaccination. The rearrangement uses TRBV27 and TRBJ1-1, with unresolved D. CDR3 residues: CASSLGSVRVATEAFF. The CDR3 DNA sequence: TGTGCCAGCAGTTTGGGATCTGTCCGGGTGGCCACTGAAGCTTTCTTT.